The 27 T cell receptor beta chains presented below share a single source sample, sequenced in a study of T cell repertoires in cytomegalovirus infection. Their target antigens are unknown. MiXCR, applied by TCRdb to the reads, yields one record per CDR3 protein. The table shows about 570,000 distinct CDR3 sequences, with roughly 43% occurring only once. The input for sequencing was cultured PBMCs, taken from culture after CMV antigen stimulation. Every receptor here comes from a human donor in good health (CMV status not recorded). Some clones in this sample may be carry-over from other donors' samples.

Only a few counts were recorded for this clonotype. The chain recombines TRBV2 with TRBJ1-1, with D possibly being TRBD1 (6 bases). Per the germline V gene, CDR1 is SNHLY and CDR2 is FYNNEI. This CDR3 contains 12 residues. Trimming took off 10 bases at V and 8 bases at J, with 17 bases between the two ends. The CDR3 region is CAITRGSLEAFF. CDR3 in DNA: TGTGCCATTACCAGGGGCAGCTTGGAAGCTTTCTTT. Looking up the rest from reference TRBV2 and TRBJ1-1 gives the full variable domain: EPEVTQTPSHQVTQMGQEVILRCVPISNHLYFYWYRQILGQKVEFLVSFYNNEISEKSEIFDDQFSVERPDGSNFTLKIRSTKLEDSAMYFCAITRGSLEAFFGQGTRLTVV.

This chain links TRBV5-3 with TRBJ2-1; D possibly corresponds to TRBD2 (5 bases). TRBV5-3 is reported as an ORF; its role is uncertain. Trimming took off 8 bases at V and 9 bases at J, with 15 bases between the two ends. CDR3 length equals 12 residues. The CDR3 region has the DNA TGTGCCAGCAGCCTCATAGCGAGTGAGCAGTTCTTC. Translating gives CASSLIASEQFF.

This clonotype was recorded many times. The chain uses TRBV12-3 or TRBV12-4 and TRBJ2-3; 12 positions match TRBD2. The V gene end was trimmed by 6 bases and the J gene end by 0 bases; junction bases not matched to a gene: 7. The CDR3 loop spans 17 amino acids. Written as DNA, the CDR3 is TGTGCCAGCAGACGGAGACTAGCGGGAGCCAGCACAGATACGCAGTATTTT. It codes for CASRRRLAGASTDTQYF.

The chain links TRBV11-2 to TRBJ1-3; 8 positions agree with TRBD1. The CDR3 contains 17 residues. V dropped 4 bases and J dropped 3; count of bases not matched to a gene: 11. Germline assignment: CDR1 SGHAT and CDR2 FQNNGV. This CDR3 reads CASSSGRTGWDGNTIYF. The CDR3, as DNA: TGTGCCAGCAGCTCCGGTCGGACAGGGTGGGATGGAAACACCATATATTTT.

This clonotype was detected a few times. The germline gene is not matched at one end of the junction; a read error may be the cause. The chain uses TRBV2 and TRBJ2-1; D could derive from TRBD1 or TRBD2 (5 bases each). This CDR3 contains 14 residues. Germline values: CDR1 SNHLY, CDR2 FYNNEI. The CDR3 here is CASRPGASYDEQFF. CDR3 DNA sequence: TGTGCCAGCAGGCCTGGGGCTAGCTACGATGAGCAGTTCTTC.

The chain carries TRBV19 and TRBJ2-3; D unresolved. V shed 6 bases and J shed 2 bases, with 18 bases lying between them. Germline CDR1 is LNHDA and CDR2 is SQIVND (reference sequence). This CDR3 spans 16 amino acids. The CDR3 coding sequence is TGTGCCAGTAGATCCGGACCTCGAATTTTCACAGATACGCAGTATTTT. Protein sequence: CASRSGPRIFTDTQYF.

This CDR3 is CASSSLGHSSPAQYF. In nucleotides, the CDR3 is TGTGCCAGCAGCTCCCTAGGCCACAGTAGTCCTGCGCAGTATTTT. The genes are TRBV7-2 and TRBJ2-3; the D is unclear. In germline, CDR1 is SGHTA, CDR2 FQGNSA. The CDR3 contains 15 residues. Trimming shortened V by 4 bases and J by 10 bases, and 21 bases separated the two germline ends.

V gene TRBV5-4 combines with J gene TRBJ2-5; D might be TRBD1 or TRBD2, each matching 5 bases. With 0 bases removed from V and 2 bases from J, the gap between germline ends came to 11 bases. Germline CDR1 is SGHNT and CDR2 is YYREEE (reference sequence). CDR3 length equals 15 residues. The chain's CDR3 is CASSLGGPFQETQYF. CDR3 sequence (DNA): TGTGCCAGCAGCTTGGGGGGACCCTTTCAAGAGACCCAGTACTTC.

The J gene is TRBJ2-7, the V gene TRBV5-1; D may be TRBD2 (6 bases). Germline V gene data show CDR1 as SGHRS and CDR2 as YFSETQ. Trimming removed 4 bases at V and 5 bases at J, with 16 bases between. The CDR3 spans 14 residues. CDR3 loop: CASSPAGSGDEQYF. In nucleotides, the CDR3 is TGCGCCAGCAGCCCGGCGGGATCTGGGGACGAGCAGTACTTC.

V and J are TRBV6-2 or TRBV6-3 and TRBJ2-3, with 8 nucleotides matching TRBD2. In germline, CDR1 is MNHEY, CDR2 SVGEGT. The CDR3 spans 16 residues. V was clipped by 2 bases and J by 5 bases; unmatched bases: 9. CDR3 protein: CASSYGRGTSGDTQYF. The CDR3 nucleotides read TGTGCCAGCAGTTACGGGCGGGGGACTAGTGGAGATACGCAGTATTTT.

This clonotype was detected ten times or more. The gene calls are TRBV7-2 and TRBJ2-1; D not certain. Trimming took 8 bases from V and 0 from J, leaving 11 bases between them. Germline V CDR1 and CDR2: SGHTA, FQGNSA. There are 14 residues in the CDR3. The CDR3 DNA reads as TGTGCCAGCGGTGGCGGAAGCTCCTACAATGAGCAGTTCTTC. Translated: CASGGGSSYNEQFF.

The J gene is TRBJ2-3, the V gene TRBV7-6; D tentatively reads TRBD1 or TRBD2 (5 bases each). This CDR3 has 15 residues. Trimming left V 4 bases short and J 4 bases short, with 15 bases between. Per germline, CDR1 SGHVS and CDR2 FNYEAQ. The CDR3 sequence: CASSYRTRGADTQYF. The DNA for the CDR3 is TGTGCCAGCAGCTACCGGACCCGAGGGGCAGATACGCAGTATTTT.

This clonotype has a handful of counts. The chain carries TRBV12-3 or TRBV12-4 and TRBJ2-5, with TRBD1 matching over 7 bases. This CDR3 spans 14 amino acids. The V gene end was trimmed by 5 bases and the J gene end by 5 bases; junction bases not matched to a gene: 8. The CDR3 DNA follows: TGTGCCAGCAGTCCCTTGGACAGGATGGAGACCCAGTACTTC. This codes for CASSPLDRMETQYF.

The CDR3 nucleotides are TGTGCCAGCAGTTTATCTTCCCCCCCCGGGGAGCTGTTTTTT. This encodes CASSLSSPPGELFF. The chain has TRBV27 and TRBJ2-2; the D is unclear. The CDR3 consists of 14 residues. The germline V gene has CDR1 MNHEY and CDR2 SMNVEV (reference sequence). The V and J ends lost 0 bases and 6 bases respectively, with 8 bases between them.

The chain recombines TRBV19 with TRBJ2-7; 11 positions agree with TRBD2. The CDR3 has 16 residues. From germline, CDR1 is LNHDA and CDR2 SQIVND (reference sequence). The ends lost 4 bases at V and 0 bases at J; junction bases unmatched: 5. The CDR3 DNA is TGTGCCAGTAGTAGAACGGGACTAGCGGCCTCCTACGAGCAGTACTTC. It translates to CASSRTGLAASYEQYF.

This clonotype was counted once. The chain recombines TRBV6-2 or TRBV6-3 with TRBJ1-3; D might be TRBD1 (6 bases). V lost 5 bases to trimming and J lost 1 base, with 18 bases between them. This CDR3 region has 17 residues. CDR1 and CDR2 from the germline V gene are MNHEY and SVGEGT. This CDR3 is CASSPHPLDRSGNTIYF. The CDR3 DNA sequence: TGTGCCAGCAGTCCGCATCCCCTCGACAGGTCTGGAAACACCATATATTTT.

The V gene is TRBV12-3 or TRBV12-4, the J gene TRBJ2-5, with D perhaps TRBD1 (6 bases). The CDR3 runs to 16 residues. V dropped 1 base and J dropped 1 base, with 13 bases sitting between them. CDR3 DNA sequence: TGTGCCAGCAGTTTAGGTTTAGGGGACACCCAAGAGACCCAGTACTTC. Its translation is CASSLGLGDTQETQYF.

Here the CDR3 DNA reads TGCGCCAGCAGCCAGATTACAGGGGCTGCCTATGGCTACACCTTC. Its translation: CASSQITGAAYGYTF. The chain combines TRBV4-1 with TRBJ1-2, with 7 nucleotides matching TRBD1. The germline gives CDR1 MGHRA, CDR2 YSYEKL. The CDR3 covers 15 residues. V gave up 3 bases and J gave up 4 bases; unmatched junction bases: 8.

The V gene is TRBV6-2 or TRBV6-3, the J gene TRBJ1-1, with D unresolved. Germline V CDR1 and CDR2: MNHEY, SVGEGT. The CDR3 is made up of 14 amino acids. The V end lost 7 bases, the J end lost 6 bases, and 18 bases lay between the germline ends. The CDR3 region is CASMRGGQGAEAFF. CDR3 nucleotides: TGTGCCAGCATGCGGGGAGGCCAAGGAGCTGAAGCTTTCTTT.

This clonotype was recorded a few times. This chain uses TRBV25-1 with TRBJ1-6, with D unclear. The CDR3 runs to 15 residues. V lost 4 bases and J lost 7, with 14 bases in between. CDR1 and CDR2 from the germline V gene are MGHDK and SYGVNS. In nucleotides, the CDR3 is TGTGCCAGCAGTGCCTCCCGAGGAGTGAATTCACCCCTCCACTTT. The encoded protein is CASSASRGVNSPLHF.

The sample holds a few counts of this clonotype. DNA for the CDR3: TGTGCCAGCAGCGCATCGGGGGCGAATGAAAAACTGTTTTTT. Translated, it gives CASSASGANEKLFF. The rearrangement joins TRBV7-9 to TRBJ1-4; tentatively, D is TRBD1 (6 bases). CDR3 length: 14 amino acids. The V gene's germline CDR1 is SEHNR and CDR2 FQNEAQ (reference sequence). Trimming shortened V by 5 bases and J by 5 bases, and 12 bases separated the two germline ends.

This chain connects TRBV6-5 to TRBJ2-7; a possible D gene is TRBD2 (7 bases). V lost 2 bases to trimming and J lost 4 bases, with 15 bases between them. CDR1 MNHEY and CDR2 SVGAGI come from the germline V gene. This CDR3 is built from 15 residues. DNA of the CDR3: TGTGCCAGCAGTTACGGACTAGGGGGGGGGTACGAGCAGTACTTC. Its translation is CASSYGLGGGYEQYF.

The chain carries TRBV20-1 and TRBJ2-5; D possibly corresponds to TRBD2 (6 bases). The V gene lost 1 base and the J gene lost 10 bases, with 19 bases spanning the gap. Germline loops: CDR1 DFQATT, CDR2 SNEGSKA (reference sequence). The CDR3 is 14 residues long. The CDR3 DNA reads TGCAGTGCTAGAGGCCGGGACCGGCTCGGGGGCCAGTACTTC. Translated: CSARGRDRLGGQYF.

Only a few counts were recorded for this clonotype. J is TRBJ1-6 and V is TRBV7-2; perhaps TRBD1 as D (5 bases). Trimming pared 3 bases from V and 10 bases from J, leaving 10 bases between. The CDR3 sequence is 13 residues long. Germline values: CDR1 SGHTA, CDR2 FQGNSA. DNA for the CDR3: TGTGCCAGCAGCTTGAGACAGAGCTCACCCCTCCACTTT. Encoded protein: CASSLRQSSPLHF.

This chain joins TRBV11-2 and TRBJ2-4; D is possibly TRBD2 (6 bases). The CDR3 consists of 13 residues. V dropped 7 bases and J dropped 3 bases, with 10 bases sitting between them. Germline assignment: CDR1 SGHAT and CDR2 FQNNGV. The DNA of the CDR3 is TGTGCCAGCATGGGGGGTGGCAAAAACATTCAGTACTTC. Translating it yields CASMGGGKNIQYF.

The gene calls are TRBV6-5 and TRBJ2-1; 11 bases fit TRBD2. The V gene end was trimmed by 5 bases and the J gene end by 11 bases; junction bases not matched to a gene: 11. Germline V gene lookup returns CDR1 MNHEY and CDR2 SVGAGI. The CDR3 is made up of 15 amino acids. The DNA of the CDR3 is TGTGCCAGCAGTAACAGGCTAGCGGGAGGAAGTCAGCAGTTCTTC. This translates into CASSNRLAGGSQQFF.

The chain has TRBV6-5 and TRBJ2-5; maybe TRBD2 (6 bases). V dropped 6 bases and J dropped 5 bases, with 16 bases sitting between them. The CDR3 is 14 amino acids. The germline V gene has CDR1 MNHEY and CDR2 SVGAGI. In nucleotides, the CDR3 is TGTGCCAGCAGGTGGGACTGGACTGGGGAGACCCAGTACTTC. Protein product: CASRWDWTGETQYF.